The 7 T cell receptor beta chains reported below all come from one sample, sequenced in a study of Graves' ophthalmopathy and Graves' hyperthyroidism. The authors amplified TCR beta CDR3 regions from RNA transcripts. The authors performed first-round RT-PCR with HTBI primers and then a second-round multiplex PCR. TCRdb passed the multiplex PCR reads through MiXCR, listing each CDR3 protein once. The table lists 350,000 or so distinct CDR3 sequences, under 20% of them singletons. Sequencing input: peripheral blood. The receptors here all came from an adult man with Graves' ophthalmopathy.

In its sample, this clonotype was seen a few times. A much larger clone is a single base away; this may be a read error. The chain recombines TRBV5-1 with TRBJ1-1; 10 bases map to TRBD1. Germline CDR1 and CDR2: SGHRS and YFSETQ. This CDR3 is 14 amino acids long. The CDR3: CASSFGQGDTEALF. DNA of the CDR3: TGCGCCAGCAGCTTCGGACAGGGGGACACTGAAGCTCTCTTT. The full variable domain, in which reference TRBV5-1 and TRBJ1-1 provide the parts outside the CDR3, is KAGVTQTPRYLIKTRGQQVTLSCSPISGHRSVSWYQQTPGQGLQFLFEYFSETQRNKGNFPGRFSGRQFSNSRSEMNVSTLELGDSALYLCASSFGQGDTEALFGQGTRLTVV.

This clonotype was detected many times. The chain links TRBV6-5 to TRBJ1-2; a weak D match, TRBD1 (5 bases). The CDR3 contains 13 residues. Germline CDR1 and CDR2: MNHEY and SVGAGI. Trimming shortened V by 2 bases and J by 1 base, and 5 bases separated the two germline ends. CDR3 nucleotide sequence: TGTGCCAGCAGTTACGACAGTAACTATGGCTACACCTTC. This gives the protein CASSYDSNYGYTF.

This clonotype was observed many times. V gene TRBV4-2 combines with J gene TRBJ2-7, with a tentative D call TRBD2 (7 bases). Trimming shortened V by 6 bases and J by 2 bases, and 14 bases separated the two germline ends. The CDR3 is 14 amino acids. Germline CDR1 reads LGHNA; CDR2 reads YNFKEQ. The CDR3 DNA sequence: TGTGCCAGCAGGGGGGAGGGGGGGGCCTACGAGCAGTACTTC. Translated, it gives CASRGEGGAYEQYF.

V usage is TRBV6-1 and J usage is TRBJ2-7; TRBD1 matches at 10 bases. This CDR3 has 14 residues. Trimming removed 7 bases from V and 9 bases from J; junction bases left unmatched: 12. The V gene's germline CDR1 is MNHNS and CDR2 SASEGT. The CDR3 sequence is CASTIRRTGGGQYF. The DNA of the CDR3 is TGTGCCAGCACCATAAGAAGGACAGGGGGAGGGCAGTACTTC.

This clonotype was counted at least ten times. The V gene is TRBV12-3 or TRBV12-4, the J gene TRBJ1-1, with D perhaps matching TRBD1 (5 bases). V lost 6 bases, J lost 6 bases, and 17 bases lay in between. CDR3 length: 14 residues. Here the CDR3 DNA reads TGTGCCAGCAGCCCCTCGGGGGTTATTCCTGAAGCTTTCTTT. Translating it yields CASSPSGVIPEAFF.

This clonotype was recorded many times. This sequence joins TRBV11-1 and TRBJ1-5, with D possibly being TRBD1 (6 bases). The V and J ends lost 4 bases and 6 bases respectively, with 22 bases between them. The CDR3 sequence is 17 residues long. The germline V gene encodes CDR1 SGHAT and CDR2 FQDESV (reference sequence). DNA for the CDR3: TGTGCCAGCAGCTGGGGAGGCGGGGGGGCAGTCGTTCAGCCCCAGCATTTT. Its protein product is CASSWGGGGAVVQPQHF.

This clonotype was recorded at least ten times. The chain joins TRBV6-5 to TRBJ2-7, with D possibly TRBD2 on 5 matching bases. Germline loops: CDR1 MNHEY, CDR2 SVGAGI. This CDR3 is 15 amino acids long. V was clipped by 0 bases and J by 6 bases, with 15 bases between them. The CDR3 nucleotides read TGTGCCAGCAGTTACTCGGGAGCGGCCCCCCTCGAGCAGTACTTC. Amino acids: CASSYSGAAPLEQYF.